This T cell receptor (beta chain) came from a study of T cell clones after liver transplantation. Whole-study context: TCRbeta sequencing after a pre-transplant mixed lymphocyte reaction identified graft-donor-reactive clones, later tracked in post-transplant blood. Study-level results: Compared with third party-reactive sequences, donor-reactive ones declined more, independent of withdrawal success. Migration into the graft, not deletion, may explain lost graft donor-reactive T cells.

V dropped 2 bases and J dropped 9 bases, with 11 bases sitting between them. The V gene's germline CDR1 is SGHVS and CDR2 FNYEAQ. The CDR3 spans 13 residues. Unstimulated PBMCs were sorted into CD3+CD4+ and CD3+CD8+ populations. Concerning this clone: Antigen unknown.

TCRdb's copy holds only in-frame clones and misses some; the assay was immunoSEQ multiplex PCR. The table shows 45,000 to 55,000 clones, with about four fifths occurring only once. This chain connects TRBV7-6 to TRBJ2-1, with D uncertain. This TCR was sampled from a human donor who received a liver transplant. The material sequenced was CD4+ T cells from blood, taken before liver transplant. The CDR3 spells CASSLPQVREQFF. DNA for the CDR3: TGTGCCAGCAGCTTACCCCAGGTTCGTGAGCAGTTCTTC.